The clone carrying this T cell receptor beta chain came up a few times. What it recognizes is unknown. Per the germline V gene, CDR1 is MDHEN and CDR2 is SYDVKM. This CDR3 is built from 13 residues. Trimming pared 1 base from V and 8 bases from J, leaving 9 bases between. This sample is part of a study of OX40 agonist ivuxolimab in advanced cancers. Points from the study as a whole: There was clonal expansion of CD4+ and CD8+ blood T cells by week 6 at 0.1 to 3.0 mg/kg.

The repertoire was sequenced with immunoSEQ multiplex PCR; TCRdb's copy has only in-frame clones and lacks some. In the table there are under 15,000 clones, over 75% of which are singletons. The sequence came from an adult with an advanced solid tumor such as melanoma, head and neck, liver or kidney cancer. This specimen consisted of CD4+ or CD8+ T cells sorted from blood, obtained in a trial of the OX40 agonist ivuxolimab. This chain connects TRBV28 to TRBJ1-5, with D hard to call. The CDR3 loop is CASSLSHIEPQHF. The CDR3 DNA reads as TGTGCCAGCAGTTTATCCCACATTGAGCCCCAGCATTTT.